These T cell receptor beta chains were read from a single sample in a study of shared clonotypes between healthy human individuals. The data were produced by immunoSEQ multiplex PCR, yet TCRdb's version contains in-frame clones alone and is incomplete. This table has about 1.1 million clones, around three quarters appearing once. The sample comprised memory CD4+ T cells from PBMCs. All receptors derive from a man younger than 30 in good health. Some clones in this sample may be carry-over from other donors' samples. Each CDR3 is given with its conserved first and last residue. The D gene is left open where the match is weak. Size values are once, few and many counts, or a class for expanded clones, and some rows have none.

D gene	V gene	clone size	J gene	CDR3 protein	CDR3 DNA
TRBD1	TRBV2	NA	TRBJ2-7	CASRPGQGAYYEQYF	TGTGCCAGCAGGCCCGGACAGGGGGCATACTACGAGCAGTACTTC
NA	TRBV11-2	NA	TRBJ2-5	CASSSGTNRETQYF	TGTGCCAGCAGCTCCGGGACGAACCGGGAGACCCAGTACTTC
TRBD1	TRBV18	NA	TRBJ1-1	CASSPGTGNTEAFF	TGTGCCAGCTCACCAGGGACAGGAAACACTGAAGCTTTCTTT
TRBD1	TRBV9	NA	TRBJ2-3	CASQQGGGPDTQYF	TGTGCCAGCCAACAGGGGGGAGGCCCAGATACGCAGTATTTT
NA	TRBV15	NA	TRBJ2-6	CATSRGFGQARAAVGANVLTF	TGTGCCACCAGCAGAGGGTTTGGGCAAGCCAGGGCGGCCGTTGGGGCCAACGTCCTGACTTTC
TRBD1	TRBV28	NA	TRBJ1-5	CASRGGQRNQPQHF	TGTGCCAGCAGGGGGGGACAGAGGAATCAGCCCCAGCATTTT
NA	TRBV11-3	NA	TRBJ2-5	CASSLGGTETQYF	TGTGCCAGCAGCTTAGGGGGTACCGAGACCCAGTACTTC
TRBD1	TRBV30	NA	TRBJ2-1	CAWSGGQGFRSEQFF	TGTGCCTGGAGTGGTGGACAGGGGTTCCGCAGTGAGCAGTTCTTC
NA	TRBV5-1	NA	TRBJ2-1	CASSSGVLNEQFF	TGCGCCAGCAGCTCGGGAGTACTGAATGAGCAGTTCTTC
NA	TRBV4-3	NA	TRBJ2-6	CASSQVVATGANVLTF	TGCGCCAGCAGCCAAGTGGTGGCGACCGGGGCCAACGTCCTGACTTTC
NA	TRBV7-9	once	TRBJ1-2	CASSSGERGGYTF	TGTGCCAGCAGCTCGGGAGAGCGGGGAGGCTACACCTTC
TRBD2	TRBV28	NA	TRBJ2-3	CASSLPGTSGRAGRAQYF	TGTGCCAGCAGTTTACCGGGGACTAGCGGGAGGGCCGGAAGGGCGCAGTATTTT
NA	TRBV5-4	NA	TRBJ2-1	CASSLSSHAGVFF	TGTGCCAGCAGCTTGTCTTCCCATGCTGGGGTTTTCTTC
NA	TRBV7-8	once	TRBJ1-4	CASSSPGRTNEKLFF	TGTGCCAGCAGCTCCCCAGGGCGAACTAATGAAAAACTGTTTTTT
TRBD1	TRBV18	NA	TRBJ1-1	CASSPETGMVEAFF	TGTGCCAGCTCACCAGAGACAGGGATGGTTGAAGCTTTCTTT
TRBD1	TRBV5-1	once	TRBJ1-4	CASSRGQDEKLFF	TGCGCCAGCAGCCGGGGACAGGATGAAAAACTGTTTTTT
NA	TRBV7-2	few	TRBJ1-4	CASSTRTRGEKLFF	TGTGCCAGCAGCACTCGGACTCGGGGTGAAAAACTGTTTTTT
NA	TRBV9	NA	TRBJ2-7	CASSGHGGEQYF	TGTGCCAGCAGTGGCCACGGTGGCGAGCAGTACTTC
NA	TRBV5-1	few	TRBJ2-2	CASSLDTASNTGELFF	TGCGCCAGCAGCTTGGATACAGCCTCGAACACCGGGGAGCTGTTTTTT
NA	TRBV7-3	once	TRBJ2-1	CASSLNKDNEQFF	TGTGCCAGCAGCTTAAACAAGGACAATGAGCAGTTCTTC
TRBD2	TRBV29-1	NA	TRBJ2-1	CSERLAGANEQFF	TGCAGCGAACGACTAGCGGGAGCCAATGAGCAGTTCTTC
TRBD1	TRBV12-5	NA	TRBJ2-1	CASGLGQGINEQFF	TGTGCTAGTGGCCTAGGACAGGGGATCAATGAGCAGTTCTTC
NA	TRBV7-3	NA	TRBJ2-3	CASSLSGERADTQYF	TGTGCCAGCAGCTTATCGGGGGAGAGGGCAGATACGCAGTATTTT
TRBD2	TRBV18	NA	TRBJ2-3	CASSPSSGSVADTQYF	TGTGCCAGCTCACCATCTAGCGGGAGTGTTGCAGATACGCAGTATTTT
NA	TRBV11-2	NA	TRBJ1-1	CASSLGRIMNTEAFF	TGTGCCAGCAGCTTAGGAAGGATTATGAACACTGAAGCTTTCTTT
NA	TRBV30	few	TRBJ1-1	CAWSVLHTEAFF	TGTGCCTGGAGTGTACTCCACACTGAAGCTTTCTTT
NA	TRBV4-3	NA	TRBJ2-5	CASSQGPLRGQETQYF	TGCGCCAGCAGCCAAGGCCCTCTCCGGGGGCAAGAGACCCAGTACTTC